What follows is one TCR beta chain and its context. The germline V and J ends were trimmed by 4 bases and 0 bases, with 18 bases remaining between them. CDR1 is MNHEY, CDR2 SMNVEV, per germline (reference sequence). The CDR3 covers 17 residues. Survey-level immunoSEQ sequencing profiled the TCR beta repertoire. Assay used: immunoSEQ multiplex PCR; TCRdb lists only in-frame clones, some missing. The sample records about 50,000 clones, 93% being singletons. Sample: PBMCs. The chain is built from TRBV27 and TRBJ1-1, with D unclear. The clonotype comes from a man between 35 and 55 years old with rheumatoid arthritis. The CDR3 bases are TGTGCCAGCAGTTCGTACGGCACCCTTAACATGAACACTGAAGCTTTCTTT. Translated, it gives CASSSYGTLNMNTEAFF.